The 15 T cell receptor beta chains presented below share a single source sample, sequenced in a study of T cells in Graves' hyperthyroidism and ophthalmopathy. Amplified regions were TCR beta CDR3 sequences from RNA transcripts. TCR CDR3 underwent first-round RT-PCR with the HTBI primer set. TCRdb passed the multiplex PCR reads through MiXCR, listing each CDR3 protein once. The sample has under 350,000 distinct CDR3 sequences, approximately 18% seen once; the top ten hold 45% to 50%. Source material: blood. Source of these receptors: a woman between 50 and 59 years old with Graves' hyperthyroidism.

V gene TRBV20-1 combines with J gene TRBJ2-5; perhaps TRBD2 as D (6 bases). Germline CDR1 reads DFQATT; CDR2 reads SNEGSKA (reference sequence). CDR3 length: 12 amino acids. V lost 5 bases to trimming and J lost 5 bases, with 12 bases between them. CDR3 amino acids: CSAEHGGETQYF. DNA for the CDR3: TGCAGTGCTGAACACGGGGGTGAGACCCAGTACTTC.

The rearrangement joins TRBV20-1 to TRBJ2-3; tentative D call: TRBD2 (5 bases). Trimming cost V 1 base and J 2 bases, with 10 bases left between them. The CDR3 consists of 14 residues. Germline CDR1 is DFQATT and CDR2 is SNEGSKA (reference sequence). The DNA of the CDR3 is TGCAGTGCTAGAGTAACGGGGTACACAGATACGCAGTATTTT. This encodes CSARVTGYTDTQYF.

This clonotype was observed many times. V gene TRBV6-6 combines with J gene TRBJ1-2; no firm D call. Germline values: CDR1 MNHNY, CDR2 SVGAGI (reference sequence). V lost 2 bases, J lost 8 bases, and 6 bases lay in between. This CDR3 is built from 11 residues. CDR3 sequence reads: CASSYEGGYTF. DNA of the CDR3: TGTGCCAGCAGTTACGAAGGGGGCTACACCTTC.

There are many counts of this clonotype. The rearrangement uses TRBV20-1 and TRBJ1-1, with D perhaps matching TRBD1 (6 bases). The CDR3 loop spans 13 amino acids. Trimming left V 6 bases short and J 0 bases short, with 11 bases between. Germline assignment: CDR1 DFQATT and CDR2 SNEGSKA (reference sequence). CDR3 protein: CSADEGVNTEAFF. Here the CDR3 DNA reads TGCAGTGCCGATGAGGGGGTGAACACTGAAGCTTTCTTT.

This clonotype was observed at least ten times. The genes are TRBV6-1 and TRBJ2-5; TRBD2 is a possible D gene (5 bases). CDR1 is MNHNS and CDR2 is SASEGT in the germline V gene. This CDR3 spans 14 amino acids. The V gene lost 1 base and the J gene lost 7 bases, with 13 bases spanning the gap. This chain's CDR3 is CASSEVAGPGTQYF. The CDR3, as DNA: TGTGCCAGCAGTGAAGTGGCGGGTCCGGGGACCCAGTACTTC.

The genes are TRBV4-1 and TRBJ2-7; tentatively, D is TRBD2 (6 bases). V gave up 5 bases and J gave up 1 base, with 9 bases separating them. The CDR3 is 13 amino acids. The germline gives CDR1 MGHRA, CDR2 YSYEKL. In DNA, the CDR3 is TGCGCCAGCAGCTGGGACTCATCCTACGAGCAGTACTTC. Amino acids: CASSWDSSYEQYF.

A few counts support this clonotype. The rearrangement joins TRBV10-1 to TRBJ1-3, with D possibly being TRBD1 (5 bases). CDR3 size: 14 residues. Germline V gene lookup returns CDR1 WNHNN and CDR2 SYGVQD (reference sequence). V lost 4 bases, J lost 2 bases, and 9 bases lay in between. CDR3 sequence (DNA): TGCGCCAGCAGTGGGGGACTCCCTGGAAACACCATATATTTT. Its translation: CASSGGLPGNTIYF.

Concerning this clonotype: Just one base apart from a much larger clone, this may be a read error. The genes are TRBV7-3 and TRBJ1-1; D might be TRBD1 (5 bases). Deletions cut 5 bases from V and 7 bases from J, with 32 bases between. The CDR3 covers 19 residues. The germline V gene encodes CDR1 SGHTA and CDR2 FQGTGA. The CDR3 loop reads CASSIVGSLARAKTGEAFF. The CDR3 coding sequence is TGTGCCAGCAGCATAGTCGGCAGCCTAGCGAGGGCAAAAACAGGTGAAGCTTTCTTT.

This clonotype was recorded at least ten times. The chain couples TRBV30 to TRBJ2-1; D is tentatively TRBD1 or TRBD2 (5 bases each). CDR1 is GTSNPN and CDR2 is SVGIG in the germline V gene (reference sequence). This CDR3 comprises 16 residues. The V end was cut by 1 base, the J end by 9 bases, with 22 bases between. The CDR3 DNA is TGTGCCTGGAGTGCGTCCGGGACCTATCTCTTCACTGAGCAGTTCTTC. Protein sequence: CAWSASGTYLFTEQFF.

This clonotype has a count of ten or more. The rearrangement links TRBV20-1 to TRBJ2-7, with D uncertain. Trimming took off 5 bases at V and 2 bases at J, with 10 bases between the two ends. This CDR3 spans 12 amino acids. From germline, CDR1 is DFQATT and CDR2 SNEGSKA (reference sequence). CDR3 in amino acids: CSAPGPTYEQYF. Written as DNA, the CDR3 is TGCAGTGCTCCGGGCCCTACCTACGAGCAGTACTTC.

V gene TRBV5-1 combines with J gene TRBJ2-7; 7 nucleotides line up with TRBD2. V dropped 4 bases and J dropped 5; count of bases not matched to a gene: 18. Germline loops: CDR1 SGHRS, CDR2 YFSETQ. The CDR3 is 17 amino acids. CDR3 coding DNA: TGCGCCAGCAGCAGGTCCCCACTAGCGAGAGGCGTAAACGAGCAGTACTTC. This translates into CASSRSPLARGVNEQYF.

This clonotype was detected a few times. The rearrangement links TRBV15 to TRBJ1-1, with D tentatively TRBD1 (5 bases). The V gene's germline CDR1 is LNHNV and CDR2 YYDKDF (reference sequence). The CDR3 has 12 residues. Trimming left V 5 bases short and J 4 bases short, with 8 bases between. The CDR3 coding sequence is TGTGCCACCAGCCCTGGGGGCACTGAAGCTTTCTTT. Its translation: CATSPGGTEAFF.

DNA for the CDR3: TGTGCCAGCAGTTTATACCCAGGGAACACCGGGGAGCTGTTTTTT. This sequence encodes CASSLYPGNTGELFF. The chain uses TRBV28 and TRBJ2-2; D is ambiguous. This CDR3 has 15 residues. Germline CDR1 reads MDHEN; CDR2 reads SYDVKM. V dropped 1 base and J dropped 1 base, with 7 bases sitting between them.

The CDR3 here is CASSQRLAGDMAGELFF. For the CDR3, the DNA is TGTGCCAGCAGCCAACGCCTAGCGGGAGATATGGCCGGGGAGCTGTTTTTT. This chain joins TRBV3-1 and TRBJ2-2; TRBD2 agrees at 10 bases. V lost 2 bases, J lost 6 bases, and 9 bases stayed unmatched. In germline, CDR1 is LGHDT, CDR2 YNNKEL (reference sequence). This CDR3 contains 17 residues.

This clonotype was found many times. V usage is TRBV12-3 or TRBV12-4 and J usage is TRBJ1-5, with a possible D match to TRBD1 (6 bases). The CDR3 totals 14 residues. The germline V and J ends were trimmed by 3 bases and 3 bases, with 9 bases remaining between them. In DNA form, the CDR3 reads TGTGCCAGCAGTTTCGGACAGCTCAATCAGCCCCAGCATTTT. Amino acids: CASSFGQLNQPQHF.